This T cell receptor (beta chain) was retrieved from a study of T cell responses to AZD1222 COVID-19 vaccine. Broader study findings: Spike regions recognized by vaccine-associated CD4 TCRs spanned the protein, led by 160-218 and 743-854. Baseline serology detected seropositivity in only six or seven AZD1222 recipients.

A note on this clone: Antigen specificity is unknown.

The V gene lost 3 bases and the J gene lost 8 bases, with 7 bases spanning the gap. The CDR3 is made up of 11 amino acids. CDR1 and CDR2 from the germline V gene are KGHSH and LQKENI. Clones were read by immunoSEQ multiplex PCR, and TCRdb kept only the in-frame ones, dropping some. The sample shows 130,000 or so clones, around 83% of them seen only once. This clonotype originated in an adult in good health. Material: peripheral blood, obtained on day 0 of AZD1222 vaccination. The V gene is TRBV18, the J gene TRBJ1-1, with D possibly TRBD1 on 5 matching bases. CDR3 loop: CASSPDIEAFF. The CDR3 DNA reads TGTGCCAGCTCACCGGACATCGAAGCTTTCTTT.